The 20 T cell receptor beta chains presented below share a single source sample, sequenced in a study of shared clonotypes between healthy human individuals. Some clones are missing from TCRdb's copy, which holds only in-frame ones; the method was immunoSEQ multiplex PCR. The profile shows about 1.5 million clones, roughly 95% of them singletons. The sequenced sample consisted of naive CD4+ T cells sorted from blood. Regarding subset: CD45RA+ positively selected. These receptors all stem from a man under 40 in good health.

This chain joins TRBV2 and TRBJ2-2; no reliable D call. The CDR3 has 14 residues. V lost 4 bases to trimming and J lost 3 bases, with 9 bases between them. CDR1 SNHLY and CDR2 FYNNEI come from the germline V gene. CDR3: CASSAQLDTGELFF. As DNA, the CDR3 is TGTGCCAGCAGTGCCCAGTTGGACACCGGGGAGCTGTTTTTT.

J is TRBJ2-1 and V is TRBV10-3; D is ambiguous. The germline gives CDR1 ENHRY, CDR2 SYGVKD. V was clipped by 3 bases and J by 6 bases, with 6 bases between them. This CDR3 is 12 amino acids long. CDR3 residues: CAISDLSNEQFF. The CDR3 region has the DNA TGTGCCATCAGTGATCTTAGCAATGAGCAGTTCTTC.

The chain uses TRBV14 and TRBJ1-5, with D unclear. The CDR3 consists of 13 residues. Germline-derived CDR1 and CDR2 are SGHDN and FVKESK. Trimming removed 4 bases from V and 4 bases from J, with 8 bases in between. For the CDR3, the DNA is TGTGCCAGCAGCCTGGGCCAGAATCAGCCCCAGCATTTT. As protein: CASSLGQNQPQHF.

V usage is TRBV5-4 and J usage is TRBJ2-5, with 10 bases that match TRBD1. The CDR3 is 16 residues long. V was clipped by 4 bases and J by 4 bases; unmatched bases: 10. Germline values: CDR1 SGHNT, CDR2 YYREEE (reference sequence). The CDR3 bases are TGTGCCAGCAGCCCCCGACAGGGGGCGCGGGGAGAGACCCAGTACTTC. Amino acids: CASSPRQGARGETQYF.

Here the CDR3 reads CASSLRQGTLYEQYF. The CDR3, as DNA: TGTGCCAGCAGTTTAAGGCAGGGGACCCTCTACGAGCAGTACTTC. This sequence joins TRBV28 and TRBJ2-7; the D gene is possibly TRBD1 (6 bases). The CDR3 totals 15 residues. V was trimmed by 2 bases and J by 3 bases, leaving 14 bases between them. Germline V gene data show CDR1 as MDHEN and CDR2 as SYDVKM.

The chain combines TRBV5-6 with TRBJ2-1; D ambiguous. V was pared by 0 bases and J by 3 bases, with 4 bases between. The CDR3 is made up of 13 amino acids. CDR1 and CDR2 from the germline V gene are SGHDT and YYEEEE. CDR3 coding DNA: TGTGCCAGCAGCTTGGGTGACTACAATGAGCAGTTCTTC. Its protein product is CASSLGDYNEQFF.

This clone was recorded once. V gene TRBV28 combines with J gene TRBJ2-7; D ambiguous. The CDR3 totals 13 residues. The ends were cut back, 6 bases at V and 6 bases at J, with 15 bases in the middle. CDR1 and CDR2 from the germline V gene are MDHEN and SYDVKM. CDR3: CASSLPGLTEQYF. CDR3 in DNA: TGTGCCAGCAGCCTTCCCGGTTTGACCGAGCAGTACTTC. The whole variable domain, remainder taken from reference TRBV28 and TRBJ2-7, is DVKVTQSSRYLVKRTGEKVFLECVQDMDHENMFWYRQDPGLGLRLIYFSYDVKMKEKGDIPEGYSVSREKKERFSLILESASTNQTSMYLCASSLPGLTEQYFGPGTRLTVT.

This sequence joins TRBV5-1 and TRBJ2-2, with TRBD1 matching 9 bases. With 4 bases clipped from V and 7 bases from J, the junction kept 11 bases outside the gene matches. CDR1 and CDR2 (germline): SGHRS, YFSETQ. The CDR3 extends over 16 amino acids. The CDR3 DNA reads as TGCGCCAGCAGCGCCCGCCGGGACAGGGATGTCGGGGAGCTGTTTTTT. Translation: CASSARRDRDVGELFF.

The chain recombines TRBV15 with TRBJ2-7; perhaps TRBD2 as D (6 bases). CDR1 and CDR2 from the germline V gene are LNHNV and YYDKDF (reference sequence). This CDR3 spans 13 amino acids. The V end lost 5 bases, the J end lost 2 bases, and 10 bases lay between the germline ends. This CDR3 is CATSLSGTYEQYF. In DNA form, the CDR3 reads TGTGCCACCAGCCTTAGCGGAACCTACGAGCAGTACTTC.

The CDR3 bases are TGTGCCAGCAGCCGCCGACCAGGGATCCACGAGCAGTACTTC. It translates to CASSRRPGIHEQYF. V and J are TRBV5-4 and TRBJ2-7, with D perhaps TRBD1 (5 bases). The germline V gene encodes CDR1 SGHNT and CDR2 YYREEE (reference sequence). V was cut by 4 bases and J by 5 bases, with 16 bases left in between. The length of the CDR3 is 14 residues.

The V and J genes are TRBV6-1 and TRBJ2-1; D not certain. Per germline, CDR1 MNHNS and CDR2 SASEGT. V lost 6 bases, J lost 5 bases, and 8 bases lay in between. The CDR3 consists of 12 residues. CDR3 sequence (DNA): TGTGCCAGCAGCCGGATGAACAATGAGCAGTTCTTC. Translated, it gives CASSRMNNEQFF.

The chain carries TRBV28 and TRBJ1-2; D gene uncertain. The CDR3 runs 13 residues. Trimming stripped 6 bases from V and 3 bases from J, with 11 bases between. Germline CDR1 reads MDHEN; CDR2 reads SYDVKM. The CDR3 loop is CASRSGEDYGYTF. The CDR3 region has the DNA TGTGCCAGCAGGTCCGGAGAGGACTATGGCTACACCTTC.

CDR3 loop: CASSLASIRGRQPQHF. The CDR3 region has the DNA TGTGCCAGCAGCTTAGCGTCCATTAGGGGACGTCAGCCCCAGCATTTT. This chain links TRBV7-2 with TRBJ1-5, with D maybe TRBD1 (5 bases). The V and J ends lost 0 bases and 6 bases respectively, with 15 bases between them. CDR3 length: 16 amino acids. Per germline, CDR1 SGHTA and CDR2 FQGNSA.

V and J are TRBV14 and TRBJ2-5, with D tentatively TRBD2 (6 bases). The CDR3 spans 16 residues. V gave up 1 base and J gave up 10 bases, with 22 bases separating them. CDR1 SGHDN and CDR2 FVKESK come from the germline V gene. The CDR3 region is CASSQVAGGTLGLQYF. The DNA of the CDR3 is TGTGCCAGCAGCCAAGTTGCTGGGGGGACCCTAGGGCTCCAGTACTTC.

The rearrangement links TRBV7-3 to TRBJ2-7, with D maybe TRBD1 (6 bases). Germline CDR1 and CDR2: SGHTA and FQGTGA. Deletions cut 5 bases from V and 1 base from J, with 9 bases between. The CDR3 covers 13 residues. CDR3 DNA sequence: TGTGCCAGCAGCACTGGACAGTCCTACGAGCAGTACTTC. It yields the protein CASSTGQSYEQYF. Together with reference TRBV7-3 and TRBJ2-7, the CDR3 gives the full variable domain: GAGVSQTPSNKVTEKGKYVELRCDPISGHTALYWYRQSLGQGPEFLIYFQGTGAADDSGLPNDRFFAVRPEGSVSTLKIQRTERGDSAVYLCASSTGQSYEQYFGPGTRLTVT.

This clone was detected once. This specimen includes other DNA sequences encoding the same CDR3. The DNA for the CDR3 is TGTGCCAGTAGTAGGGGACCTAACTATGGCTACACCTTC. Its translation is CASSRGPNYGYTF. The chain carries TRBV19 and TRBJ1-2; D may be TRBD1 (5 bases). This CDR3 contains 13 residues. The ends were cut back, 4 bases at V and 0 bases at J, with 6 bases in the middle. CDR1 is LNHDA and CDR2 is SQIVND in the germline V gene (reference sequence).

Concerning this clone itself: This sample includes further DNA sequences coding for the same CDR3. This chain connects TRBV30 to TRBJ2-7; no definite D call. This CDR3 comprises 14 residues. The ends were cut back, 0 bases at V and 1 base at J, with 10 bases in the middle. Germline CDR1 is GTSNPN and CDR2 is SVGIG (reference sequence). Written as DNA, the CDR3 is TGTGCCTGGAGTGTAGGACGTGGATCCTACGAGCAGTACTTC. Its translation is CAWSVGRGSYEQYF.

J is TRBJ1-4 and V is TRBV11-2; D is unresolved. Deletions cut 5 bases from V and 4 bases from J, with 8 bases between. The CDR3 covers 13 residues. Germline CDR1 SGHAT, CDR2 FQNNGV. This CDR3 reads CASSPDYNEKLFF. CDR3 nucleotide sequence: TGTGCCAGCAGCCCGGATTATAATGAAAAACTGTTTTTT.

The chain has TRBV5-1 and TRBJ2-7; the match to TRBD1 covers 7 bases. CDR3 length: 14 amino acids. V lost 3 bases to trimming and J lost 2 bases; unmatched junction nucleotides: 5. CDR1 is SGHRS, CDR2 YFSETQ, per germline. The CDR3 bases are TGCGCCAGCAGCTGGAACAGGGGACCCTACGAGCAGTACTTC. The encoded protein is CASSWNRGPYEQYF.

The chain carries TRBV5-1 and TRBJ1-1; D uncertain. V was cut by 4 bases and J by 5 bases, with 12 bases left in between. The germline CDR1 and CDR2 sequences are SGHRS and YFSETQ. The CDR3 length is 13 residues. CDR3 coding DNA: TGCGCCAGCAGCGCGGAACCGCCGACTGAAGCTTTCTTT. The encoded protein is CASSAEPPTEAFF.